This record looks at one T cell receptor beta chain sequence and its context. No antigen is known for it. The entry originates in a study of T cell responses to AZD1222 COVID-19 vaccine. Study-level findings and limits: White British ancestry dominated among donors, who included more females, and clonal diversity was possibly underestimated. Spike-specific TCR breadth and depth went up after people got two AZD1222 doses.

Trimming removed 3 bases from V and 3 bases from J, with 4 bases in between. The CDR3 covers 12 residues. Assay used: immunoSEQ multiplex PCR; TCRdb lists only in-frame clones, some missing. The sample holds roughly 160,000 clones, roughly nine tenths seen once. The material sequenced was peripheral blood, taken on day 0 of AZD1222 vaccination. The chain links TRBV12-3 or TRBV12-4 to TRBJ2-3; D remains unclear. This receptor was taken from an adult in good health. CDR3 sequence reads: CASSFRTDTQYF. CDR3 nucleotides: TGTGCCAGCAGTTTTCGGACAGATACGCAGTATTTT.